One sample yielded the 29 T cell receptor beta chains listed below, sequenced in a study of T cell clonality in common variable immunodeficiency. Study-level points and caveats: Common variable immunodeficiency TCR beta sequences reportedly had fewer deletions and N-nucleotide insertions.

No antigen has been identified for these receptors. Generated by immunoSEQ multiplex PCR, the TCRdb table keeps only in-frame clones and is missing some. Observed in the sample are roughly 34,000 clones, none of them singletons. The sample comprised peripheral blood mononuclear cells. These receptors all stem from a human donor with common variable immunodeficiency.

This clone was seen at least ten times. Read sequence stops 3 residues before the CDR3 end, and the germline J gene provides the missing end. This chain joins TRBV4-1 and TRBJ1-5, with D possibly matching TRBD1 (5 bases). Germline assignment: CDR1 MGHRA and CDR2 YSYEKL. The CDR3 covers 15 residues. Trimming took off 0 bases at V and 9 bases at J, with 15 bases between the two ends. The DNA read from the CDR3 is TGCGCCAGCAGCCAAGATTGGGGCGGCAAGCGGCCC. It codes for CASSQDWGGKRP. The whole CDR3 sequence reads CASSQDWGGKRPQHF.

This clone was observed a few times. The DNA ends 3 residues before the CDR3 does, and the rest of the CDR3 is filled in from the germline J gene. The chain joins TRBV5-1 to TRBJ2-1; maybe TRBD2 (5 bases). The CDR3 has 13 amino acids. The germline V gene has CDR1 SGHRS and CDR2 YFSETQ. Trimming removed 4 bases from V and 7 bases from J, with 12 bases in between. The part of the CDR3 DNA that was read is TGCGCCAGCAGCGTTGGACTGGGAAATGAG. Encoded protein: CASSVGLGNE. The full CDR3 protein reads CASSVGLGNEQFF.

CDR3 sequence reads: CASSLVLGSPEAFF. CDR3 DNA, as far as it was read: TGTGCCAGCAGCTTAGTTCTGGGCAGCCCTGAA. V usage is TRBV7-9 and J usage is TRBJ1-1, with no clear D. The read ends 3 residues before the CDR3 terminus; that terminus is restored from the germline J gene. Germline CDR1 SEHNR, CDR2 FQNEAQ (reference sequence). V lost 1 base, J lost 6 bases, and 12 bases lay in between. This CDR3 is built from 14 residues.

In this sample, this clone turned up a few times. The read finishes 3 residues shy of the CDR3 end, and the germline J gene is used to complete it. V gene TRBV2 combines with J gene TRBJ1-4, with D possibly matching TRBD1 (6 bases). CDR3 length: 14 amino acids. Germline values: CDR1 SNHLY, CDR2 FYNNEI. Trimming shortened V by 5 bases and J by 7 bases, and 14 bases separated the two germline ends. The chain's CDR3 is CASSRSRGSEKLFF. Partial CDR3 DNA: TGTGCCAGCAGTCGGAGCAGGGGTAGTGAAAAA.

A few counts support this clone. The CDR3 is cut off 3 residues early in the read; its end comes from the germline J gene. This chain joins TRBV19 and TRBJ1-2; 7 bases agree with TRBD1. The CDR3 consists of 12 residues. V gave up 11 bases and J gave up 7 bases; unmatched junction bases: 10. CDR1 and CDR2 (germline): LNHDA, SQIVND (reference sequence). The CDR3 here is CALGTDVFGYTF. CDR3 DNA (partial): TGTGCCCTAGGGACAGATGTATTTGGC.

This clone was recorded a few times. The read terminates 3 residues before the CDR3 end, so the remaining end is supplied by the germline J gene. The rearrangement links TRBV7-6 to TRBJ1-3, with 7 bases matching TRBD1. The CDR3 consists of 15 residues. J was trimmed by 2 bases and V by 4 bases; bases with no gene match: 5. Looked up from germline, CDR1 is SGHVS and CDR2 is FNYEAQ. CDR3 DNA (partial): TGTGCCAGCAGCTCTGAGGGGGCCGCTGGAAACACC. This encodes CASSSEGAAGNT. The whole CDR3 sequence reads CASSSEGAAGNTIYF.

This clone turned up a few times. The sequenced fragment ends 3 residues before the CDR3 boundary, so the rest is inferred from the germline J gene. V is TRBV30 and J is TRBJ2-5; D is ambiguous. The CDR3 runs to 12 residues. Between the trimmed V and J ends, which lost 1 base and 6 bases, there was a span of 9 bases. Germline CDR1 GTSNPN, CDR2 SVGIG (reference sequence). The sequenced CDR3 bases are TGTGCCTGGAGTGACAGCAATAAGACC. Translation: CAWSDSNKT. The complete CDR3 reads CAWSDSNKTQYF.

There are a few counts of this clone. Read coverage stops 3 residues before the CDR3 terminus; the germline J gene supplies the remainder. This chain joins TRBV7-9 and TRBJ1-4; 11 bases are shared with TRBD1. From germline, CDR1 is SEHNR and CDR2 FQNEAQ (reference sequence). With 5 bases clipped from V and 7 bases from J, the junction kept 6 bases outside the gene matches. This CDR3 is built from 15 residues. The DNA read from the CDR3 is TGTGCCAGCAGCGAATCGGGACAGGGGGTTGAAAAA. Protein sequence: CASSESGQGVEK. The whole CDR3 region reads CASSESGQGVEKLFF.

About this clone: Read data end 3 residues before the CDR3 end; the end is taken from the germline J gene. V gene TRBV18 combines with J gene TRBJ1-2; 7 bases line up with TRBD1. The CDR3 totals 12 residues. V shed 6 bases and J 7 bases; nucleotides not matched to a gene: 5. Germline CDR1 reads KGHSH; CDR2 reads LQKENI. The DNA read from the CDR3 is TGTGCCAGCTCCCCGACAGGGATTGGC. This translates into CASSPTGIG. The whole CDR3 protein reads CASSPTGIGYTF.

Regarding this clone: Coverage ceases 3 residues before the CDR3 finishes, and the germline J gene fills in the end. The chain joins TRBV20-1 to TRBJ2-7, with 10 bases fitting TRBD1. V lost 3 bases, J lost 1 base, and 3 bases stayed unmatched. The CDR3 totals 14 residues. Germline V gives CDR1 DFQATT, CDR2 SNEGSKA (reference sequence). The CDR3 DNA, read in part, is TGCAGTGCTAGTGGACAGGGGGAATCCTACGAG. This codes for CSASGQGESYE. The whole CDR3 sequence is CSASGQGESYEQYF.

In its sample, this clone was seen many times. Read sequence stops 3 residues before the CDR3 end, and the germline J gene provides the missing end. The chain combines TRBV5-6 with TRBJ2-7, with D unclear. V gave up 0 bases and J gave up 4 bases, with 5 bases separating them. CDR1 SGHDT and CDR2 YYEEEE come from the germline V gene. The CDR3 covers 12 residues. The sequenced part of the CDR3 DNA is TGTGCCAGCAGCTTGGATACATACGAG. It specifies CASSLDTYE. The CDR3 as a whole reads CASSLDTYEQYF.

About this clone itself: The read halts 3 residues ahead of the CDR3 end, with the missing end drawn from the germline J gene. The J gene is TRBJ2-5, the V gene TRBV16, with 9 positions matching TRBD2. Germline V gene sequence: CDR1 KGHSY, CDR2 FQNENV. This CDR3 region has 14 residues. V was clipped by 2 bases and J by 6 bases; unmatched bases: 4. CDR3 residues: CASSQGTSIQTQYF. CDR3 bases read: TGTGCCAGCAGCCAAGGGACTAGCATCCAGACC.

Remarks on this clone: The read terminates 3 residues before the CDR3 end, so the remaining end is supplied by the germline J gene. The gene calls are TRBV13 and TRBJ2-7, with D possibly TRBD1 on 6 matching bases. Germline values: CDR1 PRHDT, CDR2 FYEKMQ (reference sequence). The CDR3 spans 13 residues. V lost 5 bases, J lost 3 bases, and 11 bases lay in between. The sequenced part of the CDR3 DNA is TGTGCCAGCAGCCAAGAGGGGGTCTACGAG. It codes for CASSQEGVYE. The entire CDR3 protein is CASSQEGVYEQYF.

This clone is medium-sized in the sample. The observed sequence ends 3 residues before the CDR3 terminus, with the missing tail filled in from the germline J gene. V gene TRBV9 combines with J gene TRBJ2-6; D unresolved. Germline lookup yields CDR1 SGDLS and CDR2 YYNGEE. V dropped 4 bases and J dropped 1 base, with 15 bases sitting between them. The CDR3 runs to 17 residues. The CDR3 protein is CASSPLAVQSGANVLTF. The sequenced CDR3 bases are TGTGCCAGCAGCCCCTTGGCCGTTCAGTCTGGGGCCAACGTC.

This clone was seen a handful of times. Sequencing ends 3 residues short of the CDR3 end; the germline J gene provides the rest. V is TRBV6-2 or TRBV6-3 and J is TRBJ1-1; D unclear. The length of the CDR3 is 13 residues. Germline V CDR1 and CDR2: MNHEY, SVGEGT. V was trimmed by 8 bases and J by 0 bases, leaving 10 bases between them. The CDR3 DNA, read in part, is TGTGCCAGCTTCGAGCTTCTGAACACTGAA. It encodes CASFELLNTE. The whole CDR3 sequence reads CASFELLNTEAFF.

CDR3 protein: CASSPTGGPNSPLHF. Incomplete CDR3 DNA: TGTGCCAGCAGCCCGACGGGGGGGCCTAATTCACCC. The V and J genes are TRBV11-3 and TRBJ1-6; possibly TRBD1 for D (6 bases). Read sequence stops 3 residues before the CDR3 end, and the germline J gene provides the missing end. Germline CDR1 and CDR2: SGHNT and YENEEA. V lost 5 bases to trimming and J lost 6 bases, with 14 bases between them. The CDR3 loop spans 15 amino acids. Together with reference TRBV11-3 and TRBJ1-6, the CDR3 gives the full variable domain: EAGVVQSPRYKIIEKKQPVAFWCNPISGHNTLYWYLQNLGQGPELLIRYENEEAVDDSQLPKDRFSAERLKGVDSTLKIQPAELGDSAVYLCASSPTGGPNSPLHFGNGTRLTVT.

This clone is medium-sized (0.01 to 0.1%) by share. Read sequence stops 3 residues before the CDR3 end, and the germline J gene provides the missing end. The chain uses TRBV20-1 and TRBJ2-7; 7 nucleotides agree with TRBD1. CDR3 size: 12 residues. Germline V CDR1 and CDR2: DFQATT, SNEGSKA (reference sequence). Trimming at V came to 3 bases and at J to 2 bases, leaving 1 base not matched to a gene. This chain's CDR3 is CSARDRPYEQYF. The part of the CDR3 DNA that was read is TGCAGTGCTAGGGACAGGCCCTACGAG.

Turning to this clone: The read halts 3 residues ahead of the CDR3 end, with the missing end drawn from the germline J gene. The chain uses TRBV7-9 and TRBJ1-1; TRBD1 matches 7 bases. CDR1 and CDR2 from the germline V gene are SEHNR and FQNEAQ (reference sequence). This CDR3 spans 15 amino acids. J gave up 7 bases and V 5 bases, and 13 bases lay outside the gene matches. The CDR3 DNA, read in part, is TGTGCCAGCAGCCCTAGGACAGGCAACTTTGGTGAA. Its translation is CASSPRTGNFGE. From start to end, the CDR3 is CASSPRTGNFGEAFF.

Judged by abundance, this clone is medium-sized. The sequenced part of the CDR3 DNA is TGCAGCGTTTCAGACAGGGGGATCACTGAA. This translates into CSVSDRGITE. The CDR3 in its entirety is CSVSDRGITEAFF. This chain joins TRBV29-1 and TRBJ1-1, with 9 nucleotides matching TRBD1. The read terminates 3 residues before the CDR3 end, so the remaining end is supplied by the germline J gene. Germline trimming cut 5 bases from V and 4 bases from J; bases unmatched to any gene: 5. CDR3 length: 13 amino acids. Germline V gene data show CDR1 as SQVTM and CDR2 as ANQGSEA.

This clone came up many times. The read gets to within 3 residues of the CDR3 end, and the germline J gene fills in the rest. This chain joins TRBV15 and TRBJ2-1; 7 bases map to TRBD1. Germline V lookup: CDR1 LNHNV, CDR2 YYDKDF (reference sequence). This CDR3 contains 14 residues. The V and J ends lost 5 bases and 5 bases, in that order; junction bases with no gene match: 6. The CDR3 sequence is CATSRQGGNNEQFF. CDR3 DNA, as far as it was read: TGTGCCACCAGCCGACAGGGTGGCAACAATGAG.

As regards this clone: The CDR3 end falls 3 residues outside the read, so it is completed with the germline J gene. V and J are TRBV7-9 and TRBJ2-7; the match to TRBD2 covers 11 bases. This CDR3 contains 14 residues. V shed 5 bases and J 3 bases; nucleotides not matched to a gene: 3. Germline-derived CDR1 and CDR2 are SEHNR and FQNEAQ (reference sequence). The sequenced part of the CDR3 DNA is TGTGCCAGCAGCAGACTAGCGGGGTACTACGAG. Translated: CASSRLAGYYE. The CDR3 in full is CASSRLAGYYEQYF.

Concerning this clone: The DNA ends 3 residues before the CDR3 does, and the rest of the CDR3 is filled in from the germline J gene. The chain recombines TRBV7-9 with TRBJ1-3; TRBD1 might be the D (6 bases). This CDR3 is built from 13 residues. CDR1 and CDR2 from the germline V gene are SEHNR and FQNEAQ (reference sequence). With 4 bases removed from V and 8 bases from J, the gap between germline ends came to 12 bases. CDR3 bases read: TGTGCCAGCAGCTCAACAGGGAAGGACACC. It encodes CASSSTGKDT. The whole CDR3 reads CASSSTGKDTIYF.

This clone was counted ten times or more. The read terminates 3 residues ahead of where the CDR3 ends, so the germline J gene completes it. The chain links TRBV18 to TRBJ2-1, with 8 bases lining up with TRBD2. The germline gives CDR1 KGHSH, CDR2 LQKENI. The CDR3 is 15 residues long. Unmatched junction bases numbered 7, after V lost 1 base and J lost 8 bases. The CDR3 sequence is CASSPQGGRSDEQFF. The part of the CDR3 DNA that was read is TGTGCCAGCTCACCACAGGGCGGGAGGTCGGATGAG.

This clone was counted at least ten times. The CDR3 extends 3 residues past the end of the read, so its final part is completed from the germline J gene. The chain recombines TRBV6-1 with TRBJ1-2; 9 bases fit TRBD1. The CDR3 runs to 14 residues. V lost 2 bases, J lost 6 bases, and 4 bases stayed unmatched. Germline-derived CDR1 and CDR2 are MNHNS and SASEGT. CDR3 residues: CASSENRGLDGYTF. Partial CDR3 DNA: TGTGCCAGCAGTGAAAACAGGGGGCTGGATGGC.

This clone is medium-sized in the sample. The read ends 3 residues early relative to the CDR3; the germline J gene fills the gap. J is TRBJ1-4 and V is TRBV5-8; D is undetermined. The CDR3 covers 15 residues. Trimming removed 2 bases at V and 3 bases at J, with 11 bases between. CDR1 and CDR2 (germline): SGHTS, YDEGEE. The chain's CDR3 is CASSLSRQANEKLFF. The part of the CDR3 DNA that was read is TGTGCCAGCAGCTTAAGCAGGCAGGCTAATGAAAAA. The full variable domain, in which reference TRBV5-8 and TRBJ1-4 provide the parts outside the CDR3, is EAGVTQSPTHLIKTRGQQATLRCSPISGHTSVYWYQQALGLGLQFLLWYDEGEERNRGNFPPRFSGRQFPNYSSELNVNALELEDSALYLCASSLSRQANEKLFFGSGTQLSVL.

This clone was recorded a few times. The sequenced CDR3 bases are TGTGCCAGCAGAGAACAGGGGGCGAACACCGGGGAG. Its protein is CASREQGANTGE. The full CDR3 reads CASREQGANTGELFF. The V call is TRBV7-2, the J call TRBJ2-2, with 8 bases fitting TRBD1. The read ends 3 residues before the CDR3 terminus; that terminus is restored from the germline J gene. The length of the CDR3 is 15 residues. Germline V gives CDR1 SGHTA, CDR2 FQGNSA. V dropped 6 bases and J dropped 0; count of bases not matched to a gene: 3.

In regard to this clone: The CDR3 end falls 3 residues outside the read, so it is completed with the germline J gene. V gene TRBV2 combines with J gene TRBJ2-7, with a weak D call TRBD1 (7 bases). This CDR3 has 17 residues. V lost 4 bases and J lost 0, with 19 bases in between. Germline values: CDR1 SNHLY, CDR2 FYNNEI. The CDR3 sequence: CASSGRASGTVSYEQYF. The CDR3 DNA, read in part, is TGTGCCAGCAGTGGGAGGGCCTCCGGGACAGTCTCCTACGAG. Complete variable domain (other parts from reference TRBV2 and TRBJ2-7): EPEVTQTPSHQVTQMGQEVILRCVPISNHLYFYWYRQILGQKVEFLVSFYNNEISEKSEIFDDQFSVERPDGSNFTLKIRSTKLEDSAMYFCASSGRASGTVSYEQYFGPGTRLTVT.

This clone was detected ten times or more. The read terminates 3 residues ahead of where the CDR3 ends, so the germline J gene completes it. This rearrangement joins TRBV6-2 or TRBV6-3 to TRBJ2-7; 11 bases map to TRBD2. The CDR3 is 16 amino acids. The trim removed 2 bases at V and 0 bases at J, leaving 3 bases unmatched. CDR1 MNHEY and CDR2 SVGEGT come from the germline V gene. This CDR3 reads CASSYGTSGSSYEQYF. The CDR3 bases that were read are TGTGCCAGCAGTTACGGTACTAGCGGGAGCTCCTACGAG.

This clone has just a few counts. The read terminates 3 residues before the CDR3 end, so the remaining end is supplied by the germline J gene. The V gene is TRBV19, the J gene TRBJ2-3; 10 bases line up with TRBD1. V lost 6 bases and J lost 4; bases outside the gene matches: 10. From germline, CDR1 is LNHDA and CDR2 SQIVND (reference sequence). The CDR3 runs 16 residues. The CDR3 protein is CASRTGGGSGADTQYF. The sequenced part of the CDR3 DNA is TGTGCCAGTAGGACAGGGGGCGGGAGTGGTGCAGATACG.